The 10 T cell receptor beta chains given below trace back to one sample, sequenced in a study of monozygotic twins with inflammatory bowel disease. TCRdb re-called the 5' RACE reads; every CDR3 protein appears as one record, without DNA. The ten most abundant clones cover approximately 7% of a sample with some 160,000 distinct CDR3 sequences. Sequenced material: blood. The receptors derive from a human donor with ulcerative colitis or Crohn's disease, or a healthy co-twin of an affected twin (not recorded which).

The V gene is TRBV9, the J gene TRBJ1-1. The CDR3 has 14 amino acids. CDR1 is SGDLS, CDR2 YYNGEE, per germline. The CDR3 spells CDSSATSAYTEAFF.

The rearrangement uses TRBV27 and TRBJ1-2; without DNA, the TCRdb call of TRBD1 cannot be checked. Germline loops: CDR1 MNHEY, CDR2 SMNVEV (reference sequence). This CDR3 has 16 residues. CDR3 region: CASSPGRLGTGGGYTF.

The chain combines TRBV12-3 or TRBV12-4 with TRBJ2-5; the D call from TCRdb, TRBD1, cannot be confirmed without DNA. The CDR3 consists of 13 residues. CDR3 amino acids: CASSFVGGETQYF.

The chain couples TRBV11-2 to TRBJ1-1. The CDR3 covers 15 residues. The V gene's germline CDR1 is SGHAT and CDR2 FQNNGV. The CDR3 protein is CASRLPVGRNTEAFF.

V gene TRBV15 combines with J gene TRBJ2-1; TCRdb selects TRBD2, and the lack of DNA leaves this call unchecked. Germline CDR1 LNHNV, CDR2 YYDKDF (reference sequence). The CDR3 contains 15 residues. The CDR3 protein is CATSDRPSGSYEQFF.

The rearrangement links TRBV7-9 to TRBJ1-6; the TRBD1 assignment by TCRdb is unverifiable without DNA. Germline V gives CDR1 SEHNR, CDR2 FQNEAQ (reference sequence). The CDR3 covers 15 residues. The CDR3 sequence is CASNRGGTYNSPLHF.

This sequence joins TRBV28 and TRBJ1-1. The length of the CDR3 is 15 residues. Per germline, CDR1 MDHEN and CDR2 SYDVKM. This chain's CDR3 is CASRGNEVMNTEAFF.

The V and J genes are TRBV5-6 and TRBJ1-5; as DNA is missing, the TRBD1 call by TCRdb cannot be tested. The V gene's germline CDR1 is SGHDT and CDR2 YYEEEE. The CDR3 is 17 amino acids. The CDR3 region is CASSLYRGLKSNQPQHF.

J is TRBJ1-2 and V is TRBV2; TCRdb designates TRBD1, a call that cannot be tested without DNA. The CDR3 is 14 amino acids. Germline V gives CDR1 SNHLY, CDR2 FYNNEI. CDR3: CASSGKGVDYGYTF.

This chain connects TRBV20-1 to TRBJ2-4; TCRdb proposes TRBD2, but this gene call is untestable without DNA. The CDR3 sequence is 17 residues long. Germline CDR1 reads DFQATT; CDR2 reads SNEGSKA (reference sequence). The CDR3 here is CSASYEGLGRAKNIQYF.